This T cell receptor beta chain was identified in a study of cytomegalovirus exposure and HLA in healthy donors. The study's findings and limits: The tendency of first-cohort TCR clusters to co-occur in the 110 or so validation repertoires emerged from a later analysis.

About this clone itself: The antigen remains undetermined.

Here immunoSEQ multiplex PCR was the method, and the copy in TCRdb shows in-frame clones only, minus some. Seen here are 200,000 or so clones, roughly 82% observed once, and the top ten hold less than 8.5%. The sequencing sample was made of PBMCs. The clonotype originates from a man younger than 35 in good health and CMV-seropositive.

The CDR3 here is CASSLGAEQETQYF. DNA for the CDR3: TGTGCCAGCAGCTTGGGAGCGGAACAAGAGACCCAGTACTTC. The V and J genes are TRBV5-4 and TRBJ2-5, with a possible D match to TRBD2 (5 bases). The CDR3 has 14 amino acids. Trimming pared 0 bases from V and 2 bases from J, leaving 8 bases between. The V gene's germline CDR1 is SGHNT and CDR2 YYREEE (reference sequence).